This T cell receptor (beta chain) was documented in a study of radiation and T cells in renal cell carcinoma. Study-wide findings and caveats: From baseline, blood top tumor clonotypes peaked at 2 weeks post-radiation.

The CDR3 totals 11 residues. Trimming shortened V by 0 bases and J by 11 bases, and 10 bases separated the two germline ends. Germline V lookup: CDR1 GTSNPN, CDR2 SVGIG (reference sequence). The time point here: blood 4 weeks post-SBRT, at nephrectomy. Treatment reported: 15 Gy SBRT to primary tumor, nephrectomy 4 weeks later. Serial blood draws occurred at baseline and 2 and 4 weeks post-SBRT. This clone was seen more than once but under ten times. Its antigen is unknown. Sequenced by immunoSEQ multiplex PCR; TCRdb stores in-frame clones only, minus some. Of around 74,000 clones in the sample, approximately 82% were seen once.

Sequencing used blood, obtained from a patient whose treatment included radiotherapy and nephrectomy. This TCR was sampled from a woman aged 60-70 years with renal cell carcinoma. The rearrangement links TRBV30 to TRBJ1-1; D is perhaps TRBD1 (5 bases). The CDR3 DNA follows: TGTGCCTGGAGTGTTTCAGGGTGGGCTTTCTTT. It codes for CAWSVSGWAFF.